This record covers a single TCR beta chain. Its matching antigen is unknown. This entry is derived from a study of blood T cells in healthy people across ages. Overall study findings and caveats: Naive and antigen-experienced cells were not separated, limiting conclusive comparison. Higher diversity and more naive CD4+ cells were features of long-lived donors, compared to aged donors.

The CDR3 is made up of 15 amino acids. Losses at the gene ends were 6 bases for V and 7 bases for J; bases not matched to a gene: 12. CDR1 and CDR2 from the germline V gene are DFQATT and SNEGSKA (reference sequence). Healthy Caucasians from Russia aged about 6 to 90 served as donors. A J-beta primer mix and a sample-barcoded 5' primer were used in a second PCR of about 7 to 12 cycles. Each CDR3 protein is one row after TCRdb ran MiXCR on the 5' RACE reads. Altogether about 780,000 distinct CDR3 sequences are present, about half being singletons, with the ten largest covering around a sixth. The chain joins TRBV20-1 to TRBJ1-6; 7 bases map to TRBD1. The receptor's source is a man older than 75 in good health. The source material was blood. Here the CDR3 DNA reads TGCAGTGCACGAGGGGGCCAGGGGTCGAATTCACCCCTCCACTTT. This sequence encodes CSARGGQGSNSPLHF.